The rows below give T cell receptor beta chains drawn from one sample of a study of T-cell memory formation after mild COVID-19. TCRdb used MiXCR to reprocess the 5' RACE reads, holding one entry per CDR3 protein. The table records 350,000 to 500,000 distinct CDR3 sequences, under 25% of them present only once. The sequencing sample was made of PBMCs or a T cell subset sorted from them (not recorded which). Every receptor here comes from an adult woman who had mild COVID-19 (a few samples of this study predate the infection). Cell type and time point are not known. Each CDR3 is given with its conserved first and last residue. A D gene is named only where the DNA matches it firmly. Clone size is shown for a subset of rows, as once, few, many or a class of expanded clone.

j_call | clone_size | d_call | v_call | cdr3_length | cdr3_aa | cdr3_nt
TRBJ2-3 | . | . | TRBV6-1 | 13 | CASLSPSTDTQYF | TGTGCCTCTCTTAGTCCTAGCACAGATACGCAGTATTTT
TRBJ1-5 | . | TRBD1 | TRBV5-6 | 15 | CASSPGTGGNQPQHF | TGTGCCAGCAGCCCCGGGACAGGGGGGAATCAGCCCCAGCATTTT
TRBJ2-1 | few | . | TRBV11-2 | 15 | CASSSLRGPYNEQFF | TGTGCCAGCAGCTCTTTGCGGGGGCCCTACAATGAGCAGTTCTTC
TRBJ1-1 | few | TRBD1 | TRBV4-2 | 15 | CASSQGGTGNTEAFF | TGTGCCAGCAGCCAAGGCGGGACAGGCAACACTGAAGCTTTCTTT
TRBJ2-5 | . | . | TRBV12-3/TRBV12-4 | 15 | CASTKTATAIGAQYF | TGTGCCAGCACAAAAACAGCTACTGCCATCGGGGCCCAGTACTTC
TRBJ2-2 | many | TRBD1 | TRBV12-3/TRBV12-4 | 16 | CASSFGTGGNTGELFF | TGTGCCAGCAGTTTCGGGACAGGGGGTAACACCGGGGAGCTGTTTTTT
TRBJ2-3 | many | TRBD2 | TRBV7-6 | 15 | CASTLAGASTDTQYF | TGTGCCAGCACACTAGCGGGGGCTAGCACAGATACGCAGTATTTT
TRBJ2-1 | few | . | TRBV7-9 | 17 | CASSLISIGTRDNEQFF | TGTGCCAGCAGCTTAATTAGCATCGGGACAAGGGACAATGAGCAGTTCTTC
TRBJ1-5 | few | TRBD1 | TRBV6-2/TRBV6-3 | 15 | CASSPWTGNYQPQHF | TGTGCCAGCAGTCCCTGGACAGGGAATTATCAGCCCCAGCATTTT
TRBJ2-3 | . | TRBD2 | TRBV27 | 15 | CASSSLAGASDTQYF | TGTGCCAGCAGTTCTCTAGCGGGGGCCTCAGATACGCAGTATTTT
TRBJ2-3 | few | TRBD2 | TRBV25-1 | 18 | CASSESKQGGTSGDTQYF | TGTGCCAGCAGTGAATCTAAGCAGGGTGGGACTAGCGGAGATACGCAGTATTTT
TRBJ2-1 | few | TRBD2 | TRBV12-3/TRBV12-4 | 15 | CASSSPASGGGEQFF | TGTGCCAGCAGTTCTCCTGCTAGCGGGGGCGGTGAGCAGTTCTTC
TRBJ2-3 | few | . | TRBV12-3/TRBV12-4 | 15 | CASTKNRGGADTQYF | TGTGCCAGCACCAAAAACCGAGGGGGGGCAGATACGCAGTATTTT
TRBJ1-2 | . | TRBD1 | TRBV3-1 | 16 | CASSQDRTGADYGYTF | TGTGCCAGCAGCCAAGATCGGACAGGGGCTGACTATGGCTACACCTTC
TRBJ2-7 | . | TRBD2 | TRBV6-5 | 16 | CASSPGLAGGGVEQYF | TGTGCCAGCAGTCCTGGACTAGCGGGGGGAGGAGTCGAGCAGTACTTC
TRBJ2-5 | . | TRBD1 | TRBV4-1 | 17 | CASSRGVGTGEEETQYF | TGCGCCAGCTCGCGAGGAGTCGGGACAGGGGAAGAAGAGACCCAGTACTTC
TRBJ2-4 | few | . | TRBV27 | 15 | CASSSTGTSGNIQYF | TGTGCCAGCAGTTCCACCGGGACATCCGGAAACATTCAGTACTTC
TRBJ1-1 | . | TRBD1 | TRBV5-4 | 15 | CASSDWDRANTEAFF | TGTGCCAGCAGCGATTGGGACAGGGCTAACACTGAAGCTTTCTTT
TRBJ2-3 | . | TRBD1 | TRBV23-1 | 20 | CASSQPNQGVYILGTDTQYF | TGCGCCAGCAGTCAACCGAACCAGGGGGTTTATATCCTGGGCACAGATACGCAGTATTTT
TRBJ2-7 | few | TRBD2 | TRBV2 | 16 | CASRRGFGGSTHEQYF | TGTGCCAGCAGGAGAGGATTTGGCGGGAGTACCCACGAGCAGTACTTC
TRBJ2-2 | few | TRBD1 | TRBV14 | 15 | CASSYRQGGTGELFF | TGTGCCAGCAGCTACAGACAGGGCGGCACCGGGGAGCTGTTTTTT
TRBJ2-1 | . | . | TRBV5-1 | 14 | CASSLGPEWDEQFF | TGCGCCAGCAGCTTGGGACCGGAGTGGGATGAGCAGTTCTTC
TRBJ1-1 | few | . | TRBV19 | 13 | CASSDRPNTEAFF | TGTGCCAGTAGCGACAGGCCGAACACTGAAGCTTTCTTT
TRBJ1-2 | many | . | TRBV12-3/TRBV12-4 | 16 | CASSPSALRLHYGYTF | TGTGCCAGCAGCCCGTCGGCCCTAAGGCTCCACTATGGCTACACCTTC
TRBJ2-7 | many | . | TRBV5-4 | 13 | CASSVRDAYEQYF | TGTGCCAGCAGCGTCCGGGACGCCTACGAGCAGTACTTC
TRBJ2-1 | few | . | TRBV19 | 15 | CASSISQGGYNEQFF | TGTGCCAGTAGTATAAGCCAGGGGGGATACAATGAGCAGTTCTTC
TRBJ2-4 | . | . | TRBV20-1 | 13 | CSDRAIAKNIQYF | TGCAGCGACCGGGCCATAGCCAAAAACATTCAGTACTTC
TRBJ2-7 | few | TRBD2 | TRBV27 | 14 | CASSLLAENYEQYF | TGTGCCAGCAGTTTACTAGCGGAGAACTACGAGCAGTACTTC
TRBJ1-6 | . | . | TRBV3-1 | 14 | CASSHGQRASPLHF | TGTGCCAGCAGCCATGGACAGAGGGCTTCACCCCTCCACTTT
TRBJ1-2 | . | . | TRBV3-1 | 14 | CASSQDDSLYGYTF | TGTGCCAGCAGCCAAGATGACAGCCTGTATGGCTACACCTTC
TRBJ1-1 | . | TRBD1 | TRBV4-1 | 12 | CASGGQGGEAFF | TGCGCCAGCGGTGGACAGGGAGGTGAAGCTTTCTTT
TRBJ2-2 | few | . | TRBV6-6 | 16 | CASSPTMNANTGELFF | TGTGCCAGCAGTCCCACGATGAACGCGAACACCGGGGAGCTGTTTTTT
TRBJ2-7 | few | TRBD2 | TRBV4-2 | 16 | CASSARLAGGAYEQYF | TGTGCCAGCAGCGCGCGACTAGCGGGAGGCGCCTACGAGCAGTACTTC
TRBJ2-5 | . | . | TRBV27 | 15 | CASSLWVNSQETQYF | TGTGCCAGCAGTTTATGGGTTAATTCGCAAGAGACCCAGTACTTC
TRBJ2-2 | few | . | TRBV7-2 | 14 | CASSFAQNTGELFF | TGTGCCAGCAGCTTCGCTCAGAACACCGGGGAGCTGTTTTTT
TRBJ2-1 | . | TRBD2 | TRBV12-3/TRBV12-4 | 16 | CASRGTGTSGGYEQFF | TGTGCCAGCAGGGGAACTGGGACTAGCGGGGGGTATGAGCAGTTCTTC
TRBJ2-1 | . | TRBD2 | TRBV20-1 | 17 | CSARPRAGGFSYNEQFF | TGCAGTGCTAGGCCCCGAGCGGGGGGGTTTTCCTACAATGAGCAGTTCTTC
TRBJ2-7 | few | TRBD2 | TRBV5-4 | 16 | CASSLGGSGSSLEQYF | TGTGCCAGCAGCTTGGGAGGTAGCGGGAGTTCCTTGGAGCAGTACTTC
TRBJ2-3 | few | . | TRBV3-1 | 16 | CASSSLRGTSTDTQYF | TGTGCCAGCAGCTCTCTACGGGGGACTAGCACAGATACGCAGTATTTT
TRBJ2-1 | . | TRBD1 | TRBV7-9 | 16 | CASSGPTGGSYNEQFF | TGTGCCAGCAGCGGGCCGACAGGGGGCTCCTACAATGAGCAGTTCTTC
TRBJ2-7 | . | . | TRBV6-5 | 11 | CASRRDYEQYF | TGTGCCAGCAGACGTGACTACGAGCAGTACTTC
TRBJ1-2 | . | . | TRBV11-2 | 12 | CASRPFMGGYTF | TGTGCCAGCAGACCCTTCATGGGTGGCTACACCTTC
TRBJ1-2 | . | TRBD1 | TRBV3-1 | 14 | CASSQGGTGFGYTF | TGTGCCAGCAGCCAAGGGGGGACAGGATTCGGCTACACCTTC
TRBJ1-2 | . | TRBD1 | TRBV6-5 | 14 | CASSYPGQGFGYTF | TGTGCCAGCAGTTACCCGGGACAGGGGTTTGGCTACACCTTC
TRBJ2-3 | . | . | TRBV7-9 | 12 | CASTGSRDTQYF | TGTGCCAGCACCGGGTCGAGGGATACGCAGTATTTT
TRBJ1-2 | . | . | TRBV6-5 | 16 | CASSYFPQAALYGYTF | TGTGCCAGCAGTTACTTCCCACAGGCCGCACTCTATGGCTACACCTTC
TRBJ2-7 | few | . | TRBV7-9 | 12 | CASSRYVHEQYF | TGTGCCAGCAGCCGATATGTCCACGAGCAGTACTTC
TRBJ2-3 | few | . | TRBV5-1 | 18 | CASSLGLGTRSLTDTQYF | TGCGCCAGCAGCTTGGGTCTCGGGACTCGAAGTCTCACAGATACGCAGTATTTT
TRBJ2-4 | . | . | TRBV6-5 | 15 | CASSSRPGAKNIQYF | TGTGCCAGCAGCTCCCGCCCAGGGGCCAAAAACATTCAGTACTTC
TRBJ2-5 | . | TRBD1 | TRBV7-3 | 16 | CASSSGQGGFGETQYF | TGTGCCAGCAGCTCGGGACAGGGAGGGTTTGGGGAGACCCAGTACTTC
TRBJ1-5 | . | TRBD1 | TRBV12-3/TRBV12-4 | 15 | CASSLGQGVTQPQHF | TGTGCCAGCAGTTTGGGGCAGGGGGTTACTCAGCCCCAGCATTTT
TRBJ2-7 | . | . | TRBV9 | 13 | CASSARDQGEQYF | TGTGCCAGCAGCGCACGGGACCAGGGCGAGCAGTACTTC
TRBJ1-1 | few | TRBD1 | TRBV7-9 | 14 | CAIDRGDWGAEAFF | TGTGCCATCGACAGGGGCGACTGGGGGGCTGAAGCTTTCTTT
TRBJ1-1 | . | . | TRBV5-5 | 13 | CASSRTWGAEAFF | TGTGCCAGCAGCCGGACATGGGGGGCTGAAGCTTTCTTT